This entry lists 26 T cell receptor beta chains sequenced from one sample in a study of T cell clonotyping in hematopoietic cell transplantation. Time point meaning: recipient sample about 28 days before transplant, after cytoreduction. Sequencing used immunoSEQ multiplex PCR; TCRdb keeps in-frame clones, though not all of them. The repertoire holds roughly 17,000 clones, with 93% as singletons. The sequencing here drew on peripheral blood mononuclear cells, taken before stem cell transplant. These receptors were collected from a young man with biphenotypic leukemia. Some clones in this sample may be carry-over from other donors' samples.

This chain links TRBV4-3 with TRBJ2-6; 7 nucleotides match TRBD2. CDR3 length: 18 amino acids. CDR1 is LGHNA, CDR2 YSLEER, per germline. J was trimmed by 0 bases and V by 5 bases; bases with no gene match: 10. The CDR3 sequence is CASSKTVRGDSGANVLTF. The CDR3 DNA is TGCGCCAGCAGCAAGACGGTACGGGGGGACTCTGGGGCCAACGTCCTGACTTTC.

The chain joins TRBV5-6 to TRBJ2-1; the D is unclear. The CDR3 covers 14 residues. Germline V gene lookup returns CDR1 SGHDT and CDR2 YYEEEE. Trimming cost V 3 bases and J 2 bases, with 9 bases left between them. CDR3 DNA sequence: TGTGCCAGCAGCTACTACGTTGCCTACAATGAGCAGTTCTTC. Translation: CASSYYVAYNEQFF.

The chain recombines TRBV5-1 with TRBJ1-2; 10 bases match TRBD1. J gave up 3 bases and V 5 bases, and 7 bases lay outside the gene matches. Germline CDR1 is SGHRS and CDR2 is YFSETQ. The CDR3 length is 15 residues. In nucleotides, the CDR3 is TGCGCCAGCAGATCCGACAGGGGGCTTGACTATGGCTACACCTTC. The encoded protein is CASRSDRGLDYGYTF.

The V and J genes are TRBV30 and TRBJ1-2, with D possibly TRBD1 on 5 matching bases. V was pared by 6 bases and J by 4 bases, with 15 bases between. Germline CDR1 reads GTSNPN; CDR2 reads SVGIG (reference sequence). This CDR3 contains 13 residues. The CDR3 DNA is TGTGCCTGCACCCAACAGGACACCTATGGCTACACCTTC. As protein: CACTQQDTYGYTF.

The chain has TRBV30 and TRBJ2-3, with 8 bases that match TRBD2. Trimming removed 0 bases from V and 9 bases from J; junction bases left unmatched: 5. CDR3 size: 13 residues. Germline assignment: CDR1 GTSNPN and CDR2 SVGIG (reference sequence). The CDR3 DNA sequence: TGTGCCTGGAGTGTAACTTCGGGAGGGACGCAGTATTTT. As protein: CAWSVTSGGTQYF.

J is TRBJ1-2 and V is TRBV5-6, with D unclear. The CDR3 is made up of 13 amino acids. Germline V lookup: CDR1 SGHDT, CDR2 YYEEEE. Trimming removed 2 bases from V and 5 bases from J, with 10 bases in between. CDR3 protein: CASSFPESYGYTF. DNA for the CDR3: TGTGCCAGCAGCTTCCCGGAGAGTTATGGCTACACCTTC.

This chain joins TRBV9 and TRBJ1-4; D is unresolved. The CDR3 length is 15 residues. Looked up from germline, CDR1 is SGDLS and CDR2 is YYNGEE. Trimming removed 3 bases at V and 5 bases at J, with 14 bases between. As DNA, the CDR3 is TGTGCCAGCAGCGGAGGGCCGGGAGCCAATGAAAAACTGTTTTTT. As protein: CASSGGPGANEKLFF.

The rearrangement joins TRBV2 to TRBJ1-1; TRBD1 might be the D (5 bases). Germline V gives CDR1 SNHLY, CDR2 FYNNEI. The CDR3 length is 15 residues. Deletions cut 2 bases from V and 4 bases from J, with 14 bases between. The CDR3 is CASSELAGGSTEAFF. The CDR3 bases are TGTGCCAGCAGTGAACTGGCGGGGGGGAGCACTGAAGCTTTCTTT.

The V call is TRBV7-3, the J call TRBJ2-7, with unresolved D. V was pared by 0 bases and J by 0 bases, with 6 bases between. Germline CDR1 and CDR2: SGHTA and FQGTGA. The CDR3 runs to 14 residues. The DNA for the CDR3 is TGTGCCAGCAGCTTAACGCCCCACTCCTACGAGCAGTACTTC. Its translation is CASSLTPHSYEQYF.

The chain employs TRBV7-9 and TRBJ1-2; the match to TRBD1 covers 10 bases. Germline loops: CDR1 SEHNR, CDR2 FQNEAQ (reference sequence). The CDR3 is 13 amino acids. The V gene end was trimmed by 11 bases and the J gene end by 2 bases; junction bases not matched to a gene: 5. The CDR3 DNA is TGTGCCGGAGGACAGGGGGGGAACTATGGCTACACCTTC. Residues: CAGGQGGNYGYTF.

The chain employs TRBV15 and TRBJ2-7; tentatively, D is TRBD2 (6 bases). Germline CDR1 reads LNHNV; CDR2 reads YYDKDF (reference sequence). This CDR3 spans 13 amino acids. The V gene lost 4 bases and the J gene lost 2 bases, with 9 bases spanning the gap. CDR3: CATSKWGAYEQYF. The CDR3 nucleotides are TGTGCCACCAGCAAATGGGGGGCCTACGAGCAGTACTTC.

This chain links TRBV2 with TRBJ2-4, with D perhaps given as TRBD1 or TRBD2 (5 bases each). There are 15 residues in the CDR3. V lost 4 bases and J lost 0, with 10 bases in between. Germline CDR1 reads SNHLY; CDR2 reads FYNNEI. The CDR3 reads CASSGDVLAKNIQYF. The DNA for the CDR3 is TGTGCCAGCAGTGGGGACGTGCTAGCCAAAAACATTCAGTACTTC.

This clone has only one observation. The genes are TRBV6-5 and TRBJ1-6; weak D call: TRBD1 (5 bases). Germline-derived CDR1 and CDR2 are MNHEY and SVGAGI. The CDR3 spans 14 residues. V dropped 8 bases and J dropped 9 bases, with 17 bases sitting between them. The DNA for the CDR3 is TGTGCCAGCGGTCCGGGGGGGGGAAGTTCACCCCTCCACTTT. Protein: CASGPGGGSSPLHF.

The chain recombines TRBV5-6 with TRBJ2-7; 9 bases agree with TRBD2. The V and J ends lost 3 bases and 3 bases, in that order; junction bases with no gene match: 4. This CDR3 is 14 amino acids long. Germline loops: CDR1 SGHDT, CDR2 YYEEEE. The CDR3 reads CASSSQRGDYEQYF. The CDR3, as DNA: TGTGCCAGCAGCTCACAGCGGGGGGACTACGAGCAGTACTTC. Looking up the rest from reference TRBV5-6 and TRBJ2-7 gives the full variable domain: DAGVTQSPTHLIKTRGQQVTLRCSPKSGHDTVSWYQQALGQGPQFIFQYYEEEERQRGNFPDRFSGHQFPNYSSELNVNALLLGDSALYLCASSSQRGDYEQYFGPGTRLTVT.

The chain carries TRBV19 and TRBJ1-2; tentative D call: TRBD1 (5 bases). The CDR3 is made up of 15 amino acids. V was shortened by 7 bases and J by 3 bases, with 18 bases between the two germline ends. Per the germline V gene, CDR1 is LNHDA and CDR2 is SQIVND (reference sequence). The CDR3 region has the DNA TGTGCCAGTACCTTTTGGGGCCGGCGCTACTATGGCTACACCTTC. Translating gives CASTFWGRRYYGYTF.

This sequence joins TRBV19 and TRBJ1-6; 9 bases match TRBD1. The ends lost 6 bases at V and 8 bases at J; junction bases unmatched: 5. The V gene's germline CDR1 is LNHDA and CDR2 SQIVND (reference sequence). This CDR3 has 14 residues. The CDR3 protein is CASSPGTGYSPLHF. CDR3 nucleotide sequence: TGTGCCAGTAGCCCCGGGACAGGGTATTCACCCCTCCACTTT.

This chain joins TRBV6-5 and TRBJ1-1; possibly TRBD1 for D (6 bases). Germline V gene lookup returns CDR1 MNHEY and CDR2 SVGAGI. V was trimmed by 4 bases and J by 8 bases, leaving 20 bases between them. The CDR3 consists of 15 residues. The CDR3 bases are TGTGCCAGCAGTTCTGGAGGGGGATCATCCCGCGAAGCTTTCTTT. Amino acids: CASSSGGGSSREAFF.

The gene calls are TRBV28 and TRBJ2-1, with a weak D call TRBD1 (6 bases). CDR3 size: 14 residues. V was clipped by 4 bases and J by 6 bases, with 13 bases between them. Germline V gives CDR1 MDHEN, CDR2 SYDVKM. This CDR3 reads CASSSTRQVNEQFF. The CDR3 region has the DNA TGTGCCAGCAGTTCAACCCGACAGGTCAATGAGCAGTTCTTC.

Written as DNA, the CDR3 is TGTGCCAGCAGGGACCGGGCCATCAATCAGCCCCAGCATTTT. The encoded protein is CASRDRAINQPQHF. The gene calls are TRBV2 and TRBJ1-5; D gene ambiguous. Trimming stripped 6 bases from V and 3 bases from J, with 12 bases between. CDR1 and CDR2 from the germline V gene are SNHLY and FYNNEI. The CDR3 has 14 amino acids.

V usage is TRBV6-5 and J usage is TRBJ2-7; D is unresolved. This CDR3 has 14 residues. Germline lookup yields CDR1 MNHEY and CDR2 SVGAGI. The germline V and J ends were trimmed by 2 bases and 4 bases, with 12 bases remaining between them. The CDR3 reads CASSYQAVGYEQYF. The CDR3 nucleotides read TGTGCCAGCAGTTACCAGGCGGTTGGGTACGAGCAGTACTTC.

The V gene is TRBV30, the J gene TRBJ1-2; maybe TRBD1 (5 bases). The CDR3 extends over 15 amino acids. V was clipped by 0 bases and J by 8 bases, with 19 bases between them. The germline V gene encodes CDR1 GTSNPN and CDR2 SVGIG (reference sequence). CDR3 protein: CAWSVPPGRFGGYTF. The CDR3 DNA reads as TGTGCCTGGAGTGTACCGCCGGGGCGGTTCGGCGGCTACACCTTC.

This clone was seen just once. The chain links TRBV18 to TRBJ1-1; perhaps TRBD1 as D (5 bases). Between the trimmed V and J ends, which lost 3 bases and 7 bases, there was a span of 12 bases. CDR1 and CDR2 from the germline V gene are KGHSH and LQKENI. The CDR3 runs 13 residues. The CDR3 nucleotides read TGTGCCAGCTCACCCTCAGGGAAGGGTGAAGCTTTCTTT. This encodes CASSPSGKGEAFF.

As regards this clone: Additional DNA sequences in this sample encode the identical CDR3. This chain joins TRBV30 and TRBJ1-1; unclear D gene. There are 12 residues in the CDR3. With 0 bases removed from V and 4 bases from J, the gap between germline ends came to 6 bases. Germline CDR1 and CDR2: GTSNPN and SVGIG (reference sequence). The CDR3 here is CAWSVGGTEAFF. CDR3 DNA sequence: TGTGCCTGGAGTGTCGGAGGCACTGAAGCTTTCTTT.

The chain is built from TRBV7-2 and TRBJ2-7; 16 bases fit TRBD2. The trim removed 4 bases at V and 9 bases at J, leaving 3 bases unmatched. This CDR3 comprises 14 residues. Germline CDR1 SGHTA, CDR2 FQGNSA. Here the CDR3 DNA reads TGTGCCAGCAGCTCGGGACTAGCGGGGGGGAGGCAGTACTTC. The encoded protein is CASSSGLAGGRQYF.

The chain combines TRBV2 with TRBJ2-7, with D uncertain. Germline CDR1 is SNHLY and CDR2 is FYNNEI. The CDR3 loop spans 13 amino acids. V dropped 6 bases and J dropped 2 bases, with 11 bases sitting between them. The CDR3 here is CASRAGRTYEQYF. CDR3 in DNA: TGTGCCAGCAGGGCAGGACGGACCTACGAGCAGTACTTC.

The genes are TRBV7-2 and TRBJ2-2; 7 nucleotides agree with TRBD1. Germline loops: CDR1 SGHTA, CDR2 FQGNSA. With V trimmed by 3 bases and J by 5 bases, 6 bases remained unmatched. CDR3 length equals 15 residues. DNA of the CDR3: TGTGCCAGCAGCTTCAAGGGGGCATTAACCGGGGAGCTGTTTTTT. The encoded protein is CASSFKGALTGELFF. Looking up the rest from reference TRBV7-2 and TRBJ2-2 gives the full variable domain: GAGVSQSPSNKVTEKGKDVELRCDPISGHTALYWYRQSLGQGLEFLIYFQGNSAPDKSGLPSDRFSAERTGGSVSTLTIQRTQQEDSAVYLCASSFKGALTGELFFGEGSRLTVL.